This TCR beta chain was obtained from a study of cytomegalovirus exposure and HLA in healthy donors. The PCR contained 60 Vbeta and 13 Jbeta primers. Some clones are missing from TCRdb's copy, which holds only in-frame ones; the method was immunoSEQ multiplex PCR. Of around 180,000 clones in the sample, roughly 80% were seen once. Concerning this clone: Its antigen is unidentified.

The CDR3 spans 15 residues. Trimming pared 7 bases from V and 7 bases from J, leaving 20 bases between. Per the germline V gene, CDR1 is MDHEN and CDR2 is SYDVKM. Whole-study findings and limits: In a later analysis, a genetic analysis reported fewer productive-TCR N-insertions in an Asian-associated ancestry cluster than the cohort average. The availability of immune exposure information extended only to CMV serostatus.

Sequenced material: PBMCs. This chain connects TRBV28 to TRBJ2-4, with a weak D call TRBD2 (5 bases). This receptor was taken from a man in his thirties or forties in good health and CMV-seropositive. Written as DNA, the CDR3 is TGTGCCAGCACCGAATCCTACCTAGCCGGGAACATTCAGTACTTC. Translating it yields CASTESYLAGNIQYF.